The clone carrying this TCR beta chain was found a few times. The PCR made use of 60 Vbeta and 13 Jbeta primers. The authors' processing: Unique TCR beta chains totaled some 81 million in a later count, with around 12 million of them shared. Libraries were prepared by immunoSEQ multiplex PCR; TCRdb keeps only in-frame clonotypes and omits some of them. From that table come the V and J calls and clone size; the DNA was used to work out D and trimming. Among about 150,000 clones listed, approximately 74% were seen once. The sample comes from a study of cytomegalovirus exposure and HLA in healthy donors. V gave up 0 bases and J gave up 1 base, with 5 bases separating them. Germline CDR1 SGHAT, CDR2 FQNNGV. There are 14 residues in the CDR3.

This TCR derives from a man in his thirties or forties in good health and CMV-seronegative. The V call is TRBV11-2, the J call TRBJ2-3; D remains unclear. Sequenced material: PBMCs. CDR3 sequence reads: CASSLDGGTDTQYF. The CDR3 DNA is TGTGCCAGCAGCTTAGACGGAGGCACAGATACGCAGTATTTT.